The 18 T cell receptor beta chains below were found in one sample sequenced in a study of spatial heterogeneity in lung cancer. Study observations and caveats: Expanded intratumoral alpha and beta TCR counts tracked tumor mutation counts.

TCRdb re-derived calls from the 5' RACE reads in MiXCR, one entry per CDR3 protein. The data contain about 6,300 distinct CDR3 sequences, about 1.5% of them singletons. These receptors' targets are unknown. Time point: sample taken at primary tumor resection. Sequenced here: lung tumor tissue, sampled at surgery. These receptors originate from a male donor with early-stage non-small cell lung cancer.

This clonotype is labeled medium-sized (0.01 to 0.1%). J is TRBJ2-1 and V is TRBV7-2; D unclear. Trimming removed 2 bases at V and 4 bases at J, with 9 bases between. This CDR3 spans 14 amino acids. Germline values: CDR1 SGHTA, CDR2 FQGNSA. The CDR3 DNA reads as TGTGCCAGCAGCTTAAAAAGGGAATACAATGAGCAGTTCTTC. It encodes CASSLKREYNEQFF. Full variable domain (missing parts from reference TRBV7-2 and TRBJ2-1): GAGVSQSPSNKVTEKGKDVELRCDPISGHTALYWYRQSLGQGLEFLIYFQGNSAPDKSGLPSDRFSAERTGGSVSTLTIQRTQQEDSAVYLCASSLKREYNEQFFGPGTRLTVL.

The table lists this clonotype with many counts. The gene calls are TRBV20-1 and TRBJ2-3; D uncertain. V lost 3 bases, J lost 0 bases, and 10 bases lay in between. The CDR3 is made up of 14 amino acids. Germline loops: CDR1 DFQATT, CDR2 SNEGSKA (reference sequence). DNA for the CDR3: TGCAGTGCTAGCGGCGCGGTGAGCACAGATACGCAGTATTTT. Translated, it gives CSASGAVSTDTQYF.

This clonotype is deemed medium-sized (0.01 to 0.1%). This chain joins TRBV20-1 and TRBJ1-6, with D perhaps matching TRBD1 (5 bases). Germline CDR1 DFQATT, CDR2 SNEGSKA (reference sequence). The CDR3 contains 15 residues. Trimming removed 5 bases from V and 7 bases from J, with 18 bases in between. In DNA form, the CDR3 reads TGCAGTGCTCTGAAGTACTTCACAGGAAATTCACCCCTCCACTTT. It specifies CSALKYFTGNSPLHF.

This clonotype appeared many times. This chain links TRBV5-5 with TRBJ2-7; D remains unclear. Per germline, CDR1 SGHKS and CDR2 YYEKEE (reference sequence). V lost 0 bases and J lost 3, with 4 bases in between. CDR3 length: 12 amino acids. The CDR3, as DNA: TGTGCCAGCAGCTTGGGCGTCTACGAGCAGTACTTC. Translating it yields CASSLGVYEQYF.

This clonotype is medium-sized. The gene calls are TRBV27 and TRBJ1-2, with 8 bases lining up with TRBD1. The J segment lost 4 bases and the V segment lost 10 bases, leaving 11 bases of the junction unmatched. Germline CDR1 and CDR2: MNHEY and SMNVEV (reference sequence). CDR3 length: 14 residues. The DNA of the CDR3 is TGTGCCACCCAATACCGGACAGGGCCCTATGGCTACACCTTC. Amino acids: CATQYRTGPYGYTF.

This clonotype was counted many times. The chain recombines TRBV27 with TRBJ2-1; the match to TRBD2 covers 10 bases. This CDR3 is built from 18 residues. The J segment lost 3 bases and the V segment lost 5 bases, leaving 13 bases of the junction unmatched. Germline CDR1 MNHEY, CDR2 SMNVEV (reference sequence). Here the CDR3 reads CASSGLMGVAGGYNEQFF. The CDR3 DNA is TGTGCCAGCAGTGGGCTGATGGGGGTAGCGGGGGGCTACAATGAGCAGTTCTTC.

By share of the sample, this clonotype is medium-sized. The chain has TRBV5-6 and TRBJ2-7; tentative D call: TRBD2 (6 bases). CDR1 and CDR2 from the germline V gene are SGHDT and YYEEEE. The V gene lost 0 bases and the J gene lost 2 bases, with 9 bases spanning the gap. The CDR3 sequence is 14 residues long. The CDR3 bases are TGTGCCAGCAGCTTGGTCGGGGGAACCTACGAGCAGTACTTC. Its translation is CASSLVGGTYEQYF.

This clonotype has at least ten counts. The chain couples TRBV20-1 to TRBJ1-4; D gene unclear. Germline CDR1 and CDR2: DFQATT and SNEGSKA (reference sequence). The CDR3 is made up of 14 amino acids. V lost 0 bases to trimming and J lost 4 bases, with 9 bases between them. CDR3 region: CSARDARINEKLFF. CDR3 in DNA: TGCAGTGCTAGAGATGCGCGGATTAATGAAAAACTGTTTTTT.

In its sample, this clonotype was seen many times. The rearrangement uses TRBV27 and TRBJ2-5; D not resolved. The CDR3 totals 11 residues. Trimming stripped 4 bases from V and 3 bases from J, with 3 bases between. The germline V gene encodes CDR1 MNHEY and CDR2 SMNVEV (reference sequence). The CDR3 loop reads CASSSEETQYF. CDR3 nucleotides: TGTGCCAGCAGTTCTGAAGAGACCCAGTACTTC.

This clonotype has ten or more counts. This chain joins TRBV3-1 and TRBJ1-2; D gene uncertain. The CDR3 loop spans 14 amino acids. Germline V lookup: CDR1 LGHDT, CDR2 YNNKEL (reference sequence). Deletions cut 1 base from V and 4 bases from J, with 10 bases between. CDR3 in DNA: TGTGCCAGCAGCCAAGGGACGACTAGCTATGGCTACACCTTC. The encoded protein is CASSQGTTSYGYTF.

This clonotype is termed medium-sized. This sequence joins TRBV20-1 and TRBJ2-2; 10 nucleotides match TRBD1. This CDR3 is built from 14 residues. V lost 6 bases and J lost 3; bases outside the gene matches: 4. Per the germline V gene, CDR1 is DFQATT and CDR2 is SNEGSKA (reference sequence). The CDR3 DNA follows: TGCAGTGCCAAGGGGACAGGGGACACCGGGGAGCTGTTTTTT. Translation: CSAKGTGDTGELFF.

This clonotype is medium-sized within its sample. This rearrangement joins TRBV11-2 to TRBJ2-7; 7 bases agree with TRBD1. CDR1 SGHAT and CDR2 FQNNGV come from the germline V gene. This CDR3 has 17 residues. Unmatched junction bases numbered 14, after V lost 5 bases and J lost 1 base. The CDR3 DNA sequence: TGTGCCAGCAGCGCCCCTTTCCGGGACAGTTTGTCCTACGAGCAGTACTTC. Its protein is CASSAPFRDSLSYEQYF.

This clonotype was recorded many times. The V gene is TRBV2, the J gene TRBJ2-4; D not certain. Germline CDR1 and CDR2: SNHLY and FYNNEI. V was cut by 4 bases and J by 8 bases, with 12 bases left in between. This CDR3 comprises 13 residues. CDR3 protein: CASSASSGYIQYF. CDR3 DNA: TGTGCCAGCAGTGCGTCATCCGGGTACATTCAGTACTTC. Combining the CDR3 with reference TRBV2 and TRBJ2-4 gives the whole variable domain EPEVTQTPSHQVTQMGQEVILRCVPISNHLYFYWYRQILGQKVEFLVSFYNNEISEKSEIFDDQFSVERPDGSNFTLKIRSTKLEDSAMYFCASSASSGYIQYFGAGTRLSVL.

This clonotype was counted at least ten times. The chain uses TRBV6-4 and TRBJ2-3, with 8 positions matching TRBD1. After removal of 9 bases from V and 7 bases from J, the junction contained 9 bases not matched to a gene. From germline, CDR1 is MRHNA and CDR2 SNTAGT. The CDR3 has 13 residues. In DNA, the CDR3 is TGTGCCAGTACGGACAGGGCTGGGAATACGCAGTATTTT. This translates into CASTDRAGNTQYF.

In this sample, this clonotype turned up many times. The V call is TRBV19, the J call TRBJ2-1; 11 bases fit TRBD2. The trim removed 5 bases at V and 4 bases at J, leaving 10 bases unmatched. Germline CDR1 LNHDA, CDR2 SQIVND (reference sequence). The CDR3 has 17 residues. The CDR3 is CASSLTLAGVGYNEQFF. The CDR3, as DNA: TGTGCCAGTAGTCTAACACTAGCGGGAGTTGGTTACAATGAGCAGTTCTTC.

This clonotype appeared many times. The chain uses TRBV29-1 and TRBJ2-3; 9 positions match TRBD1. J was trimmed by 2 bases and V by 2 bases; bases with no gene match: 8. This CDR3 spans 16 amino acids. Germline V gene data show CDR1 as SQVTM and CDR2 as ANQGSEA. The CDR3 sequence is CSVENPDRGITDTQYF. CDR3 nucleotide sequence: TGCAGCGTTGAAAACCCGGACAGGGGTATCACAGATACGCAGTATTTT.

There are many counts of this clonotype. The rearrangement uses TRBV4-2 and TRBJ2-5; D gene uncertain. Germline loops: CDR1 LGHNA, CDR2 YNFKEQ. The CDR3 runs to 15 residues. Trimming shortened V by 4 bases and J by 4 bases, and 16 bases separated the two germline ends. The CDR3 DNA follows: TGTGCCAGCAGCCCCAGTCTCCGGTATGGAGAGACCCAGTACTTC. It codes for CASSPSLRYGETQYF.

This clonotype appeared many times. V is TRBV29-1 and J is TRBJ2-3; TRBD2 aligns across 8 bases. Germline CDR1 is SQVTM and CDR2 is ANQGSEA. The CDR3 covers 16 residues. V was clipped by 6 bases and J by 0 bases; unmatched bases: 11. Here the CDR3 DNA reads TGCAGCGTGCGGCGGGAGGCGGATCTTAGCACAGATACGCAGTATTTT. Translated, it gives CSVRREADLSTDTQYF.